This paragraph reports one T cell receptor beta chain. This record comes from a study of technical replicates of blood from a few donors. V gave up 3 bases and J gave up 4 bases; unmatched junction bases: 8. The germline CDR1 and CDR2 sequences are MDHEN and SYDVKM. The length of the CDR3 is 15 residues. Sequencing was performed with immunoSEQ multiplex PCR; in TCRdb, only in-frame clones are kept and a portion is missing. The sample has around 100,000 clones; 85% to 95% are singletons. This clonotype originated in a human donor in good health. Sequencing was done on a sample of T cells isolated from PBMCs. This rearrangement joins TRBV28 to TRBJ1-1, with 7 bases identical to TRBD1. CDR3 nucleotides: TGTGCCAGCAGTTTCCTCACAGGGGTAAGCACTGAAGCTTTCTTT. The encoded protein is CASSFLTGVSTEAFF.